Following are 24 T cell receptor beta chains from one sample sequenced in a study of graft-versus-host responses after intestinal transplantation. No cognate antigen is known for these TCRs. Generated by immunoSEQ multiplex PCR, the TCRdb table keeps only in-frame clones and is missing some. The table lists 140,000 or so clones, about 90% of them singletons. The material sequenced was unstimulated CD4+ T cells sorted from spleen or lymph node cells, taken before intestinal transplant. These TCRs come from a human donor who received an intestinal transplant.

The V call is TRBV18, the J call TRBJ2-1, with 13 bases that match TRBD2. V dropped 4 bases and J dropped 7; count of bases not matched to a gene: 4. The germline gives CDR1 KGHSH, CDR2 LQKENI. There are 15 residues in the CDR3. CDR3 residues: CASSRGLAGENEQFF. The CDR3, as DNA: TGTGCCAGCTCACGCGGACTAGCGGGAGAAAATGAGCAGTTCTTC.

The V and J genes are TRBV18 and TRBJ1-6, with D unresolved. V lost 3 bases and J lost 7, with 4 bases in between. The CDR3 runs 12 residues. The germline CDR1 and CDR2 sequences are KGHSH and LQKENI. CDR3 sequence (DNA): TGTGCCAGCTCACCTTACAATTCACCCCTCCACTTT. Translation: CASSPYNSPLHF.

V gene TRBV28 combines with J gene TRBJ1-6, with TRBD1 matching over 7 bases. The length of the CDR3 is 16 residues. CDR1 and CDR2 from the germline V gene are MDHEN and SYDVKM. V shed 3 bases, J shed 2 bases, and the junction held 4 bases outside the gene matches. The CDR3 loop reads CASSLTGSTYNSPLHF. In DNA, the CDR3 is TGTGCCAGCAGTTTGACAGGGTCTACCTATAATTCACCCCTCCACTTT.

The V gene is TRBV28, the J gene TRBJ1-6; D is unclear. V dropped 7 bases and J dropped 9 bases, with 10 bases sitting between them. Germline values: CDR1 MDHEN, CDR2 SYDVKM. The CDR3 is 12 residues long. The CDR3 DNA reads as TGTGCCAGCATGGTAGGGCTTTCACCCCTCCACTTT. Amino acid sequence: CASMVGLSPLHF.

Concerning this clone: Mismatch with germline at one junction end may stem from a read error. V and J are TRBV4-1 and TRBJ1-2; perhaps TRBD1 as D (6 bases). The CDR3 has 13 amino acids. Looked up from germline, CDR1 is MGHRA and CDR2 is YSYEKL. The DNA for the CDR3 is TGCGCCAGCAGCCTCACGGACAGCTTTTTCCTGAGCTTC. This gives the protein CASSLTDSFFLSF.

This chain connects TRBV6-6 to TRBJ2-5; TRBD2 is a possible D gene (6 bases). The CDR3 extends over 16 amino acids. Germline V gene lookup returns CDR1 MNHNY and CDR2 SVGAGI (reference sequence). Between the trimmed V and J ends, which lost 0 bases and 4 bases, there was a span of 15 bases. The CDR3 DNA reads TGTGCCAGCAGTTACTCGGGCAGGGAGGAAGGAGAGACCCAGTACTTC. Translating it yields CASSYSGREEGETQYF.

The rearrangement joins TRBV9 to TRBJ2-2; D unresolved. Germline CDR1 reads SGDLS; CDR2 reads YYNGEE. This CDR3 is built from 19 residues. Trimming left V 0 bases short and J 0 bases short, with 18 bases between. The CDR3, as DNA: TGTGCCAGCAGCGTAGCGAGTAGGAGCCGGCTAGCGAACACCGGGGAGCTGTTTTTT. Amino acid sequence: CASSVASRSRLANTGELFF. The complete variable domain, with remaining parts taken from reference TRBV9 and TRBJ2-2, reads DSGVTQTPKHLITATGQRVTLRCSPRSGDLSVYWYQQSLDQGLQFLIQYYNGEERAKGNILERFSAQQFPDLHSELNLSSLELGDSALYFCASSVASRSRLANTGELFFGEGSRLTVL.

About this clone: Compared with germline, one end of the junction differs, possibly owing to a read error. The gene calls are TRBV19 and TRBJ1-1; D remains unclear. The CDR3 spans 14 residues. The germline gives CDR1 LNHDA, CDR2 SQIVND (reference sequence). In DNA form, the CDR3 reads TGTGCCAATAGTCTCGACCGGGCTAACACTGAAGCTTTCTTT. It is translated as CANSLDRANTEAFF.

The chain couples TRBV4-3 to TRBJ2-7, with 8 bases identical to TRBD2. The CDR3 sequence is 14 residues long. J lost 2 bases, V lost 4 bases, and 4 bases had no gene match. Germline loops: CDR1 LGHNA, CDR2 YSLEER. DNA of the CDR3: TGCGCCAGCAGCCTGTCGGGAGGGGCCTACGAGCAGTACTTC. It specifies CASSLSGGAYEQYF.

V usage is TRBV6-5 and J usage is TRBJ2-7; D may be TRBD1 or TRBD2 (5 bases each). Per germline, CDR1 MNHEY and CDR2 SVGAGI. The CDR3 runs 16 residues. Trimming removed 0 bases from V and 3 bases from J, with 15 bases in between. As DNA, the CDR3 is TGTGCCAGCAGTTACTCCGCCCCCCGGGACGGCTACGAGCAGTACTTC. This gives the protein CASSYSAPRDGYEQYF.

This chain connects TRBV28 to TRBJ2-5; TRBD1 agrees at 9 bases. The assigned J gene may be wrong: the sequence end matches TRBJ2-7 better. The CDR3 covers 12 residues. The germline CDR1 and CDR2 sequences are MDHEN and SYDVKM. This CDR3 reads CASRTGGYEQYF. The CDR3 DNA sequence: TGTGCCAGCAGGACAGGGGGCTACGAGCAGTACTTC.

This clone was seen only a few times. This chain joins TRBV6-1 and TRBJ2-1, with unresolved D. The CDR3 has 12 residues. Germline CDR1 is MNHNS and CDR2 is SASEGT. The V end was cut by 8 bases, the J end by 7 bases, with 12 bases between. As DNA, the CDR3 is TGTGCCAGCTATCTATGGGGTAATGAGCAGTTCTTC. It codes for CASYLWGNEQFF.

The rearrangement uses TRBV6-1 and TRBJ2-1; TRBD2 aligns across 10 bases. The germline gives CDR1 MNHNS, CDR2 SASEGT. V shed 4 bases and J 13 bases; nucleotides not matched to a gene: 13. The length of the CDR3 is 15 residues. CDR3 bases: TGTGCCAGCAGTGTAAGCGGGAGGGCCAATTTTGTCCAGTTCTTC. It specifies CASSVSGRANFVQFF.

The genes are TRBV30 and TRBJ1-2, with D maybe TRBD1 (5 bases). CDR1 is GTSNPN, CDR2 SVGIG, per germline (reference sequence). Trimming removed 4 bases from V and 2 bases from J, with 8 bases in between. The CDR3 length is 12 residues. CDR3 amino acids: CAWTGLNYGYTF. In DNA, the CDR3 is TGTGCCTGGACAGGGTTAAACTATGGCTACACCTTC.

The V call is TRBV10-3, the J call TRBJ2-3, with TRBD1 identical over 11 bases. Germline V gene sequence: CDR1 ENHRY, CDR2 SYGVKD. The CDR3 runs 14 residues. V was clipped by 6 bases and J by 3 bases; unmatched bases: 2. CDR3 sequence: CAISGTGGTDTQYF. CDR3 in DNA: TGTGCCATCAGCGGGACAGGGGGGACAGATACGCAGTATTTT.

V is TRBV6-5 and J is TRBJ1-1; TRBD1 agrees at 7 bases. CDR3 length: 14 amino acids. Per germline, CDR1 MNHEY and CDR2 SVGAGI. Trimming cost V 3 bases and J 11 bases; bases outside gene matches: 12. The CDR3 DNA is TGTGCCAGCAGTTATGACCGAGGGGGACAGATGGCTTTCTTT. Translated, it gives CASSYDRGGQMAFF.

The V gene is TRBV6-1, the J gene TRBJ1-1; no definite D call. This CDR3 has 13 residues. From germline, CDR1 is MNHNS and CDR2 SASEGT. Trimming removed 7 bases at V and 0 bases at J, with 9 bases between. The DNA for the CDR3 is TGTGCCAGCACCAAGTTTCTGAACACTGAAGCTTTCTTT. It translates to CASTKFLNTEAFF.

The rearrangement uses TRBV7-2 and TRBJ2-3, with 10 bases lining up with TRBD2. Germline V gene data show CDR1 as SGHTA and CDR2 as FQGNSA. V shed 2 bases and J 3 bases; nucleotides not matched to a gene: 5. The CDR3 totals 16 residues. The CDR3 loop is CASSLKLAGGTDTQYF. The CDR3 DNA reads TGTGCCAGCAGCTTAAAGTTAGCGGGAGGTACAGATACGCAGTATTTT.

The genes are TRBV9 and TRBJ2-1; no reliable D call. The V end lost 7 bases, the J end lost 5 bases, and 10 bases lay between the germline ends. This CDR3 region has 12 residues. Germline CDR1 SGDLS, CDR2 YYNGEE. CDR3 region: CASDLGNNEQFF. The CDR3 nucleotides read TGTGCCAGCGATCTAGGAAACAATGAGCAGTTCTTC.

The chain links TRBV9 to TRBJ1-2, with a possible D match to TRBD1 (5 bases). V was pared by 5 bases and J by 2 bases, with 16 bases between. The CDR3 loop spans 15 amino acids. Looked up from germline, CDR1 is SGDLS and CDR2 is YYNGEE. The CDR3 here is CASSGQGSSNYGYTF. The CDR3 region has the DNA TGTGCCAGCAGTGGTCAGGGTTCGTCAAACTATGGCTACACCTTC.

CDR3 region: CASSLGRGGRQDGYTF. In DNA form, the CDR3 reads TGCGCCAGCAGCTTGGGGCGCGGGGGGAGGCAGGATGGCTACACCTTC. The chain combines TRBV5-1 with TRBJ1-2, with TRBD1 as a possible D gene (5 bases). Trimming pared 0 bases from V and 6 bases from J, leaving 18 bases between. Germline V gene lookup returns CDR1 SGHRS and CDR2 YFSETQ. CDR3 length equals 16 residues.

The chain recombines TRBV30 with TRBJ2-7; 7 nucleotides match TRBD1. The germline gives CDR1 GTSNPN, CDR2 SVGIG (reference sequence). The V segment lost 6 bases and the J segment 5 bases; nucleotides outside the gene matches: 4. The CDR3 length is 11 residues. The CDR3 coding sequence is TGTGCCTGTAATACAGGGGACGAGCAGTACTTC. Its translation: CACNTGDEQYF.

This clone was observed a single time. The chain joins TRBV27 to TRBJ2-3; 10 bases fit TRBD1. There are 16 residues in the CDR3. Germline V gene sequence: CDR1 MNHEY, CDR2 SMNVEV (reference sequence). V shed 7 bases, J shed 0 bases, and the junction held 7 bases outside the gene matches. CDR3 bases: TGTGCCAGCAATCGGAGGACAGGGGGGAGCACAGATACGCAGTATTTT. Its protein is CASNRRTGGSTDTQYF.

The chain couples TRBV7-3 to TRBJ2-3; TRBD2 might be the D (6 bases). The CDR3 has 15 amino acids. From germline, CDR1 is SGHTA and CDR2 FQGTGA. V was cut by 1 base and J by 1 base, with 9 bases left in between. The CDR3 here is CASSLNGGGTDTQYF. The CDR3 DNA reads as TGTGCCAGCAGCTTAAACGGGGGTGGCACAGATACGCAGTATTTT.